Listed here are 2 T cell receptor beta chains from one sample, sequenced in a study of T cell changes during pregnancy in multiple sclerosis. Libraries were prepared by immunoSEQ multiplex PCR; TCRdb keeps only in-frame clonotypes and omits some of them. This table holds 90,000 to 120,000 clones, approximately 90% found once. This sample comprised peripheral blood, obtained after pregnancy. Source of these receptors: a female donor with multiple sclerosis, enrolled in a pregnancy study.

J is TRBJ2-5 and V is TRBV13; TRBD1 is a possible D gene (5 bases). V was pared by 7 bases and J by 3 bases, with 21 bases between. The CDR3 is 16 amino acids. Per germline, CDR1 PRHDT and CDR2 FYEKMQ (reference sequence). The CDR3 sequence is CASTVTPWGGEETQYF. The CDR3 DNA reads TGTGCCAGCACCGTCACACCCTGGGGCGGAGAAGAGACCCAGTACTTC.

The CDR3: CASRGPSTDTQYF. The CDR3 DNA follows: TGTGCCAGCAGGGGCCCTAGCACAGATACGCAGTATTTT. V is TRBV6-1 and J is TRBJ2-3; no clear D gene. The germline V gene encodes CDR1 MNHNS and CDR2 SASEGT. The CDR3 length is 13 residues. V was trimmed by 6 bases and J by 0 bases, leaving 7 bases between them.